The 11 T cell receptor beta chains below come from one sample, sequenced in a study of CD8 T cells in ankylosing spondylitis. TCRdb used MiXCR to reprocess the 5' RACE reads, holding one entry per CDR3 protein. The sample has approximately 300,000 distinct CDR3 sequences, less than 25% seen once. Sequenced material: blood, either unsorted or a sorted T cell fraction (not recorded which). These receptors originate from a female donor with ankylosing spondylitis or in good health (not recorded which).

This chain links TRBV12-3 or TRBV12-4 with TRBJ2-7; D perhaps matches TRBD2 (6 bases). V was clipped by 7 bases and J by 0 bases, with 13 bases between them. The CDR3 runs to 14 residues. CDR3 sequence: CASKNTGSSYEQYF. The DNA of the CDR3 is TGTGCCAGCAAAAATACCGGGAGCTCCTACGAGCAGTACTTC.

The CDR3 DNA is TGTGCCAGCAGCTTAGCACTAGCGGGAGGCCCGAGGGGGGAGCAGTTCTTC. Translating it yields CASSLALAGGPRGEQFF. The gene calls are TRBV7-6 and TRBJ2-1; TRBD2 matches at 12 bases. V dropped 0 bases and J dropped 10; count of bases not matched to a gene: 10. CDR1 is SGHVS, CDR2 FNYEAQ, per germline. The CDR3 length is 17 residues.

This clonotype was found many times. The rearrangement links TRBV29-1 to TRBJ1-1, with D unresolved. The V gene lost 6 bases and the J gene lost 6 bases, with 14 bases spanning the gap. The CDR3 totals 12 residues. Per germline, CDR1 SQVTM and CDR2 ANQGSEA. This CDR3 is CSVVGVGAEAFF. The CDR3 DNA follows: TGCAGCGTCGTGGGAGTTGGCGCTGAAGCTTTCTTT. The whole variable domain, remainder taken from reference TRBV29-1 and TRBJ1-1, is SAVISQKPSRDICQRGTSLTIQCQVDSQVTMMFWYRQQPGQSLTLIATANQGSEATYESGFVIDKFPISRPNLTFSTLTVSNMSPEDSSIYLCSVVGVGAEAFFGQGTRLTVV.

This clonotype was observed at least ten times. CDR3 region: CASRSQGARGDTQYF. As DNA, the CDR3 is TGTGCCAGCAGATCCCAGGGGGCGCGCGGAGATACGCAGTATTTT. The rearrangement uses TRBV6-1 and TRBJ2-3, with TRBD1 matching 8 bases. Trimming cost V 6 bases and J 5 bases; bases outside gene matches: 10. This CDR3 has 15 amino acids. Germline assignment: CDR1 MNHNS and CDR2 SASEGT.

Only a few counts were recorded for this clonotype. J is TRBJ2-7 and V is TRBV14; D call uncertain. V lost 1 base, J lost 1 base, and 14 bases lay in between. Germline V gene lookup returns CDR1 SGHDN and CDR2 FVKESK. The CDR3 length is 16 residues. The CDR3 nucleotides are TGTGCCAGCAGCCAAGTCAGGCCCAGACCTTCCTACGAGCAGTACTTC. This sequence encodes CASSQVRPRPSYEQYF.

This clonotype appeared a few times. This rearrangement joins TRBV25-1 to TRBJ2-5; the D call may be TRBD1 or TRBD2 (6 bases each). Germline CDR1 reads MGHDK; CDR2 reads SYGVNS. Trimming shortened V by 4 bases and J by 4 bases, and 13 bases separated the two germline ends. The CDR3 runs 14 residues. The CDR3 bases are TGTGCCAGCAGTGCACCGGGGGCAGCAGAGACCCAGTACTTC. It translates to CASSAPGAAETQYF.

In this sample, this clonotype turned up many times. J is TRBJ2-7 and V is TRBV4-2; D gene uncertain. Germline V gene lookup returns CDR1 LGHNA and CDR2 YNFKEQ. V was shortened by 5 bases and J by 4 bases, with 6 bases between the two germline ends. CDR3 length equals 11 residues. The CDR3: CASSGRYEQYF. CDR3 nucleotides: TGTGCCAGCAGCGGCAGGTACGAGCAGTACTTC.

The genes are TRBV11-2 and TRBJ1-4; D is ambiguous. Trimming pared 5 bases from V and 6 bases from J, leaving 16 bases between. Per germline, CDR1 SGHAT and CDR2 FQNNGV. The CDR3 contains 15 residues. CDR3: CASSPGLLADEKLFF. The CDR3 nucleotides read TGTGCCAGCAGCCCCGGACTGCTAGCTGATGAAAAACTGTTTTTT.

V gene TRBV6-5 combines with J gene TRBJ1-5; D call uncertain. There are 15 residues in the CDR3. Germline CDR1 is MNHEY and CDR2 is SVGAGI. V lost 0 bases, J lost 6 bases, and 12 bases lay in between. The CDR3 here is CASSYSSGSGQPQHF. DNA for the CDR3: TGTGCCAGCAGTTACTCCTCGGGGTCGGGTCAGCCCCAGCATTTT.

The chain has TRBV12-3 or TRBV12-4 and TRBJ2-3; D possibly corresponds to TRBD2 (5 bases). The CDR3 loop spans 12 amino acids. Trimming pared 8 bases from V and 6 bases from J, leaving 12 bases between. The CDR3 spells CASWRSTDTQYF. DNA for the CDR3: TGTGCCAGCTGGAGGTCCACCGATACGCAGTATTTT.

CDR3 DNA: TGCAGTGCTAGTGACGTAGGCTACGAGCAGTACTTC. Protein: CSASDVGYEQYF. The rearrangement joins TRBV20-1 to TRBJ2-7; no definite D call. Trimming took 3 bases from V and 3 from J, leaving 9 bases between them. The length of the CDR3 is 12 residues. Germline CDR1 reads DFQATT; CDR2 reads SNEGSKA (reference sequence).